A selection of T cell receptor beta chains follows, all from one sample in a study of T cell changes during pregnancy in multiple sclerosis. Sequenced by immunoSEQ multiplex PCR; TCRdb stores in-frame clones only, minus some. The sample records 75,000 to 100,000 clones, around 91% being singletons. The sequenced sample was peripheral blood, obtained after pregnancy. These receptors were taken from a female donor in good health, enrolled as a control in a pregnancy study. Each CDR3 is given with its conserved first and last residue. The D gene is left open where the match is weak. Only some rows state a clone size, as once, few, many or a class for expanded clones.

clone_size j_call d_call cdr3_length v_call cdr3_nt cdr3_aa
- TRBJ2-5 TRBD2 17 TRBV5-1 TGCGCCAGCAGCTTGTCCACTAGCGGGGGAGGACAAGAGACCCAGTACTTC CASSLSTSGGGQETQYF
- TRBJ2-7 - 13 TRBV6-6 TGTGCCAGCAGTTACTGGCAGGACTACGAGCAGTACTTC CASSYWQDYEQYF
- TRBJ2-1 TRBD2 18 TRBV27 TGTGCCAGCAGTCATAGGGGCCTAGCGGGGGGAATCTACAATGAGCAGTTCTTC CASSHRGLAGGIYNEQFF
- TRBJ2-2 - 15 TRBV9 TGTGCCAGCAGCGGCGGGGCGAGGGTCACCGGGGAGCTGTTTTTT CASSGGARVTGELFF
- TRBJ2-5 TRBD2 17 TRBV4-3 TGCGCCAGCAGCCAAGAAATCAGAGCGGGGCCGCAGGGGACCCAGTACTTC CASSQEIRAGPQGTQYF
- TRBJ2-5 - 12 TRBV7-9 TGTGCCAGCCGCCGGGTTGGGGAGACCCAGTACTTC CASRRVGETQYF
- TRBJ2-7 TRBD1 15 TRBV19 TGTGCCAGTAGTATGGTTAGGGACAGCTCCTACGAGCAGTACTTC CASSMVRDSSYEQYF
- TRBJ1-3 TRBD1 21 TRBV9 TGTGCCAGCAGCGTAGCTAGGGACAGATCTTTAGTTGATTCGTCTGGAAACACCATATATTTT CASSVARDRSLVDSSGNTIYF
- TRBJ1-4 - 16 TRBV4-1 TGCGCCAGCAGCCAAGGTTTGACAGCAATAAATGAAAAACTGTTTTTT CASSQGLTAINEKLFF
- TRBJ2-3 - 15 TRBV5-1 TGCGCCAGCAGGCTGACAGTTCCTAGCACAGATACGCAGTATTTT CASRLTVPSTDTQYF
- TRBJ2-6 - 14 TRBV6-5 TGTGCCAGCAGTGACCTCGGGGGGGCCAACGTCCTGACTTTC CASSDLGGANVLTF
- TRBJ2-6 - 14 TRBV10-3 TGTGCCATCAGGGGGGGATCTGGGGCCAACGTCCTGACTTTC CAIRGGSGANVLTF
- TRBJ2-7 - 12 TRBV29-1 TGCAGCGCCGCGGACAGTAGCTACGAGCAGTACTTC CSAADSSYEQYF
- TRBJ1-4 TRBD1 15 TRBV4-3 TGCGCCAGCAGCCAGCTCACAGGGGTAGGGGAAAAACTGTTTTTT CASSQLTGVGEKLFF
- TRBJ2-5 TRBD2 16 TRBV9 TGTGCCAGCAGCGTGGCTACTAGCGGGGGGCAAGAGACCCAGTACTTC CASSVATSGGQETQYF
- TRBJ2-7 TRBD2 16 TRBV18 TGTGCCAGCTCACCCGGGACTATTACTAGCTCCTACGAGCAGTACTTC CASSPGTITSSYEQYF
- TRBJ1-2 TRBD1 17 TRBV11-3 TGTGCCAGCAGCTTAGGTTGCGTGGGACAGGGCCTATGTAGCTACACCTTC CASSLGCVGQGLCSYTF
- TRBJ1-4 - 15 TRBV7-9 TGTGCCAGCAGCTTACAGGGATTGACTAATGAAAAACTGTTTTTT CASSLQGLTNEKLFF
- TRBJ2-3 - 13 TRBV27 TGTGCCAGCAGTTTATCGAGTACAGATACGCAGTATTTT CASSLSSTDTQYF
- TRBJ1-5 - 15 TRBV6-1 TGTGCCAGCAGTGAAGTGGTAGGTCAGGGACAGCCCCAGCATTTT CASSEVVGQGQPQHF
once TRBJ2-5 - 14 TRBV7-2 TGTGCCAGCAGCTTAGGTAGCGGTCAAGAGACCCAGTACTTC CASSLGSGQETQYF
- TRBJ2-5 TRBD2 17 TRBV5-6 TGTGCCAGCAGCTCACTAACCCTAGCGGGGGAAGGAGAGACCCAGTACTTC CASSSLTLAGEGETQYF
- TRBJ2-1 - 17 TRBV9 TGTGCCAGCAGCGTGAGGCAGCATTATCGCTCCTACAATGAGCAGTTCTTC CASSVRQHYRSYNEQFF
- TRBJ2-7 - 15 TRBV27 TGTGCCAGCGGATTCCCGGGAGAGGGAGGCTACGAGCAGTACTTC CASGFPGEGGYEQYF
- TRBJ2-7 TRBD1 15 TRBV5-5 TGTGCCAGCAGCATCCGGACAGGGGCTGTCTACGAGCAGTACTTC CASSIRTGAVYEQYF
- TRBJ2-1 - 18 TRBV14 TGTGCCAGCAGCCAAGGTTTAGAGGCGGGGAGATACTACAATGAGCAGTTCTTC CASSQGLEAGRYYNEQFF
- TRBJ2-5 - 15 TRBV4-2 TGTGCCAGCAGCCAAGGAGCGGCGCTGCAAGAGACCCAGTACTTC CASSQGAALQETQYF
- TRBJ2-6 - 16 TRBV7-2 TGTGCCAGCAGCTTAGCCCGGGGGTCCGGGGCCAACGTCCTGACTTTC CASSLARGSGANVLTF
- TRBJ1-2 TRBD1 13 TRBV28 TGTGCCAGCAGTTCGCAGGGGGCAGGTGGCTACACCTTC CASSSQGAGGYTF
- TRBJ2-7 - 14 TRBV14 TGTGCCAGCAGCCAAGATCCTGACACCTACGAGCAGTACTTC CASSQDPDTYEQYF
- TRBJ1-1 - 12 TRBV6-6 TGTGCCAGCACCGTGGGTGGGGGGAGAGCTTTCTTT CASTVGGGRAFF
- TRBJ2-3 TRBD2 17 TRBV7-9 TGTGCCAGCAGCTTACTAGCGGGGGGGCCTGGCACAGATACGCAGTATTTT CASSLLAGGPGTDTQYF
once TRBJ2-5 TRBD1 12 TRBV10-3 TGTGCCACGGGGACAGGGCAAGAGACCCAGTACTTC CATGTGQETQYF
- TRBJ1-1 - 14 TRBV2 TGTGCCAGCAGTCCCCGGGGATATAACACTGAAGCTTTCTTT CASSPRGYNTEAFF
- TRBJ1-4 TRBD1 15 TRBV5-1 TGCGCCAGCAGCTCAACAGGGGCTACTAATGAAAAACTGTTTTTT CASSSTGATNEKLFF
- TRBJ1-4 - 14 TRBV18 TGTGCCAGCTCACCAGGGGGGACTAATGAAAAACTGTTTTTT CASSPGGTNEKLFF
few TRBJ1-4 - 12 TRBV19 TGTGCCAGTAGTATGGGGGAGGCAAGACTGTTTTTT CASSMGEARLFF
- TRBJ2-5 TRBD2 15 TRBV4-1 TGCGCCAGCAGCCAATCGCTTGCTAGCGGGGGGTCCCAGTACTTC CASSQSLASGGSQYF
- TRBJ1-2 TRBD1 14 TRBV4-2 TGTGCCAGCAGCCAAGTAGGGGGCAAAAGTGGCTACACCTTC CASSQVGGKSGYTF
- TRBJ2-1 TRBD2 14 TRBV19 TGTGCCAGTTCGGGACTAGCGGGGTGGGGTGAGCAGTTCTTC CASSGLAGWGEQFF
once TRBJ2-5 TRBD2 14 TRBV7-3 TGTGCCAGCAGCTTTGGGGGGGACCAAGAGACCCAGTACTTC CASSFGGDQETQYF
- TRBJ2-7 TRBD2 14 TRBV19 TGTGCCAGCGGACTAGCGGGGGGATCCTACGAGCAGTACTTC CASGLAGGSYEQYF
- TRBJ2-6 - 15 TRBV28 TGTGCCAGTAAGGCCTACTCGGGTGGGGCCAACGTCCTGACTTTC CASKAYSGGANVLTF
- TRBJ2-6 TRBD1 15 TRBV13 TGTGCCAGCAGCGCCGGGACAGCTGGGGCCAACGTCCTGACTTTC CASSAGTAGANVLTF
- TRBJ1-2 TRBD1 18 TRBV28 TGTGCCAGCAGCCGAGGCGGACAGGGAAAAGCGTGGGACTATGGCTACACCTTC CASSRGGQGKAWDYGYTF
- TRBJ1-5 - 14 TRBV27 TGTGCCAGCGCCCCAGGGCTGGGCAATCAGCCCCAGCATTTT CASAPGLGNQPQHF